Here is one T cell receptor (beta chain) with its context. Its specificity is unknown. One base away lies a much larger clone, so this may be a sequencing read error. The CDR3 is 15 residues long. Per the germline V gene, CDR1 is SGHRS and CDR2 is YFSETQ. The junction had 10 bases not matched to a gene; V was cut back by 3 bases and J by 10 bases. These data come from a study of post-analysis software for immune sequencing data. Study context: Relapsing-remitting, secondary progressive and progressive-relapsing multiple sclerosis courses were included. Notes on the study in general: Patients carried five TRBV segments more frequently than controls did, and TRBV5-6, TRBV5-1 and TRBV20-1 were among them.

Libraries were made from TCR beta cDNA, and they carried unique molecular identifiers. TCRdb re-analysed the PCR reads in MiXCR, keeping a single row per CDR3 protein. The sample includes hundreds of thousands of distinct CDR3 sequences, 25% to 30% seen only once; the top ten take 0.56%. This chain connects TRBV5-1 to TRBJ2-1; 10 nucleotides match TRBD2. Sequenced material: blood. The clonotype comes from a girl aged 5-17 years with multiple sclerosis. CDR3 amino acids: CASSSGLAVSYEQFF. The CDR3 DNA reads as TGCGCCAGCAGCTCTGGACTAGCGGTCTCCTACGAGCAGTTCTTC.